A single sample is the source of the 23 T cell receptor beta chains below, sequenced in a study of T cell repertoires in cytomegalovirus infection (dated by TCRdb to the late 2010s). Interpreted using the paper, the treatment or condition label stands for: in vitro stimulation with specific CMV peptide epitopes to enrich CMV-specific T cells. The sequencer was an Illumina HiSeq 1500. The public sequencing data were trimmed at Q25 with fastp and processed into clonotypes with MiXCR by TCRdb, which kept only in-frame beta chains. Rows merge per CDR3 protein into single entries with the most common DNA and genes. The sample contains some 220,000 distinct CDR3 sequences, 38% of them found a single time. The leading ten clones occupy 55% to 60% of the sample. Their antigens are not known. The starting material was CD8+ T cells from cultured PBMCs, obtained from culture after CMV antigen stimulation. The source of these receptors is a human donor in good health (CMV status not recorded). Some clones in this sample may be carry-over from other donors' samples.

This clonotype was detected only a few times. The chain links TRBV27 to TRBJ2-1; 8 bases line up with TRBD2. The CDR3 is 16 amino acids. Germline V lookup: CDR1 MNHEY, CDR2 SMNVEV (reference sequence). The trim removed 4 bases at V and 3 bases at J, leaving 8 bases unmatched. CDR3: CASSSSSSGSYNEQFF. The CDR3 DNA follows: TGTGCCAGCAGTTCATCGTCGAGCGGGAGCTACAATGAGCAGTTCTTC.

Ten or more counts support this clonotype. The chain links TRBV9 to TRBJ2-1; TRBD2 matches 8 bases. Germline-derived CDR1 and CDR2 are SGDLS and YYNGEE. V lost 7 bases to trimming and J lost 5 bases; unmatched junction nucleotides: 5. This CDR3 has 13 amino acids. CDR3 nucleotides: TGTGCCAGCTCCGCAGCGGGAGACAATGAGCAGTTCTTC. Translating gives CASSAAGDNEQFF.

V usage is TRBV7-3 and J usage is TRBJ2-1; D might be TRBD2 (5 bases). This CDR3 contains 12 residues. V was clipped by 4 bases and J by 6 bases, with 7 bases between them. CDR1 is SGHTA, CDR2 FQGTGA, per germline. The CDR3: CASSSDFNEQFF. CDR3 coding DNA: TGTGCCAGCAGCTCGGACTTCAATGAGCAGTTCTTC.

This chain uses TRBV27 with TRBJ2-3, with 8 bases lining up with TRBD2. Germline loops: CDR1 MNHEY, CDR2 SMNVEV (reference sequence). Trimming took 2 bases from V and 2 from J; bases not matched to a gene: 6. CDR3 length: 16 residues. CDR3 sequence: CASSLGLAGPTDTQYF. The CDR3 coding sequence is TGTGCCAGCAGTTTAGGCCTAGCGGGCCCCACAGATACGCAGTATTTT.

V usage is TRBV19 and J usage is TRBJ2-7; 9 positions agree with TRBD1. Per germline, CDR1 LNHDA and CDR2 SQIVND (reference sequence). The J segment lost 2 bases and the V segment lost 5 bases, leaving 7 bases of the junction unmatched. CDR3 length: 15 residues. CDR3 bases: TGTGCCAGTAGTCCTGGGACAGGGTGGACCTACGAGCAGTACTTC. Translation: CASSPGTGWTYEQYF.

The chain is built from TRBV9 and TRBJ1-1; TRBD1 matches at 7 bases. This CDR3 contains 14 residues. V was clipped by 10 bases and J by 5 bases; unmatched bases: 14. Germline-derived CDR1 and CDR2 are SGDLS and YYNGEE. CDR3 in DNA: TGTGCCGTGGGGGACAGTGCGAAAAAGACTGAAGCTTTCTTT. Translation: CAVGDSAKKTEAFF.

Concerning this clonotype: The junction does not match germline at one end; this may be a read error. The J gene is TRBJ2-3, the V gene TRBV6-1; no definite D call. The germline CDR1 and CDR2 sequences are MNHNS and SASEGT. There are 15 residues in the CDR3. This chain's CDR3 is CARSEEGLVGNTQYF. CDR3 coding DNA: TGTGCCAGAAGTGAAGAAGGTCTAGTGGGAAATACGCAGTATTTT.

In its sample, this clonotype was seen many times. The chain is built from TRBV20-1 and TRBJ2-7; TRBD1 matches at 8 bases. V lost 4 bases, J lost 4 bases, and 24 bases stayed unmatched. The CDR3 has 19 residues. Germline assignment: CDR1 DFQATT and CDR2 SNEGSKA (reference sequence). This CDR3 reads CSAKSYGQGEREVRYEQYF. The CDR3 nucleotides are TGCAGTGCTAAATCATACGGACAGGGAGAACGAGAGGTTCGGTACGAGCAGTACTTC.

V and J are TRBV19 and TRBJ2-2; D remains ambiguous. There are 17 residues in the CDR3. The V and J ends lost 4 bases and 4 bases respectively, with 19 bases between them. Germline values: CDR1 LNHDA, CDR2 SQIVND (reference sequence). Here the CDR3 DNA reads TGTGCCAGTAGTACCCCGTGGTTGACAAGTCCCACCGGGGAGCTGTTTTTT. The encoded protein is CASSTPWLTSPTGELFF. The variable domain in full, completed from reference TRBV19 and TRBJ2-2, reads DGGITQSPKYLFRKEGQNVTLSCEQNLNHDAMYWYRQDPGQGLRLIYYSQIVNDFQKGDIAEGYSVSREKKESFPLTVTSAQKNPTAFYLCASSTPWLTSPTGELFFGEGSRLTVL.

V usage is TRBV7-6 and J usage is TRBJ2-5; D is unresolved. The ends were cut back, 0 bases at V and 5 bases at J, with 10 bases in the middle. The CDR3 runs to 14 residues. Germline loops: CDR1 SGHVS, CDR2 FNYEAQ. For the CDR3, the DNA is TGTGCCAGCAGCTTAGCCGTACCACGGGAGACCCAGTACTTC. Amino acids: CASSLAVPRETQYF.

This chain connects TRBV6-5 to TRBJ2-1, with TRBD2 identical over 11 bases. Germline CDR1 and CDR2: MNHEY and SVGAGI. The V and J ends lost 7 bases and 8 bases, in that order; junction bases with no gene match: 4. This CDR3 comprises 13 residues. CDR3: CASTELAGDEQFF. DNA for the CDR3: TGTGCCAGCACCGAACTAGCGGGAGATGAGCAGTTCTTC.

This clonotype was seen more than once but under ten times. The chain combines TRBV5-1 with TRBJ2-1; 8 bases are a match to TRBD2. Per the germline V gene, CDR1 is SGHRS and CDR2 is YFSETQ. Unmatched junction bases numbered 4, after V lost 3 bases and J lost 5 bases. The CDR3 extends over 14 amino acids. In DNA, the CDR3 is TGCGCCAGCAGCTCCACTAGCGGAGACAATGAGCAGTTCTTC. This gives the protein CASSSTSGDNEQFF.

This chain joins TRBV27 and TRBJ2-3; tentatively, D is TRBD2 (6 bases). Trimming took 3 bases from V and 0 from J, leaving 16 bases between them. Looked up from germline, CDR1 is MNHEY and CDR2 is SMNVEV (reference sequence). This CDR3 comprises 17 residues. The CDR3 region is CASSLVGEAASTDTQYF. CDR3 sequence (DNA): TGTGCCAGCAGTTTGGTGGGGGAGGCAGCGAGCACAGATACGCAGTATTTT.

V is TRBV7-9 and J is TRBJ2-4; maybe TRBD1 (8 bases). From germline, CDR1 is SEHNR and CDR2 FQNEAQ (reference sequence). V dropped 4 bases and J dropped 2 bases, with 24 bases sitting between them. The CDR3 runs 19 residues. CDR3 DNA sequence: TGTGCCAGCAGCTCGGACAGGGTAGTTTGGGGGGGGACCAAAAACATTCAGTACTTC. This gives the protein CASSSDRVVWGGTKNIQYF. Together with reference TRBV7-9 and TRBJ2-4, the CDR3 gives the full variable domain: DTGVSQNPRHKITKRGQNVTFRCDPISEHNRLYWYRQTLGQGPEFLTYFQNEAQLEKSRLLSDRFSAERPKGSFSTLEIQRTEQGDSAMYLCASSSDRVVWGGTKNIQYFGAGTRLSVL.

As for this clonotype: An end of the junction does not agree with germline; a read error may underlie this. This rearrangement joins TRBV7-7 to TRBJ2-1; 11 bases fit TRBD2. CDR1 and CDR2 from the germline V gene are SSHAT and FNYEAQ (reference sequence). The CDR3 loop spans 16 amino acids. CDR3 nucleotide sequence: TGTGCTAGCAGCTATGGACTAGCGGGCTCATACAATGAGCAGTTCTTC. It encodes CASSYGLAGSYNEQFF. The whole variable domain, remainder taken from reference TRBV7-7 and TRBJ2-1, is GAGVSQSPRYKVTKRGQDVTLRCDPISSHATLYWYQQALGQGPEFLTYFNYEAQPDKSGLPSDRFSAERPEGSISTLTIQRTEQRDSAMYRCASSYGLAGSYNEQFFGPGTRLTVL.

The gene calls are TRBV10-3 and TRBJ1-3; tentatively, D is TRBD1 (5 bases). CDR3 length: 16 residues. Trimming cost V 5 bases and J 0 bases, with 14 bases left between them. CDR1 and CDR2 (germline): ENHRY, SYGVKD. The CDR3 loop reads CAISTEGLFSGNTIYF. The CDR3, as DNA: TGTGCCATCAGTACGGAGGGACTCTTCTCTGGAAACACCATATATTTT.

The V and J genes are TRBV19 and TRBJ2-1; D call uncertain. The germline gives CDR1 LNHDA, CDR2 SQIVND (reference sequence). The CDR3 totals 14 residues. Trimming stripped 5 bases from V and 0 bases from J, with 8 bases between. The chain's CDR3 is CASSPPGSYNEQFF. Written as DNA, the CDR3 is TGTGCCAGTAGTCCGCCGGGCTCCTACAATGAGCAGTTCTTC.

The CDR3 reads CASSSTTPDREDNSPLHF. CDR3 coding DNA: TGTGCCAGCAGTTCAACTACCCCCGACAGGGAGGATAATTCACCCCTCCACTTT. The chain employs TRBV6-5 and TRBJ1-6, with 7 bases that match TRBD1. J was trimmed by 5 bases and V by 4 bases; bases with no gene match: 14. CDR3 length equals 18 residues. Germline assignment: CDR1 MNHEY and CDR2 SVGAGI.

This clonotype has a handful of counts. The chain couples TRBV7-3 to TRBJ2-2; maybe TRBD1 (6 bases). This CDR3 comprises 14 residues. V was clipped by 5 bases and J by 1 base, with 8 bases between them. In germline, CDR1 is SGHTA, CDR2 FQGTGA. The CDR3 protein is CASSPQGNTGELFF. In DNA form, the CDR3 reads TGTGCCAGCAGCCCACAGGGGAACACCGGGGAGCTGTTTTTT.

This clonotype turned up a few times. This chain connects TRBV7-8 to TRBJ2-3; 10 bases are a match to TRBD2. Per the germline V gene, CDR1 is SGHVS and CDR2 is FQNEAQ. This CDR3 is 16 amino acids long. The junction had 11 bases not matched to a gene; V was cut back by 5 bases and J by 6 bases. Here the CDR3 DNA reads TGTGCCAGCAGCCGGGGACTAGCGCCGCGGACGGATACGCAGTATTTT. This translates into CASSRGLAPRTDTQYF. The full variable domain, in which reference TRBV7-8 and TRBJ2-3 provide the parts outside the CDR3, is GAGVSQSPRYKVAKRGQDVALRCDPISGHVSLFWYQQALGQGPEFLTYFQNEAQLDKSGLPSDRFFAERPEGSVSTLKIQRTQQEDSAVYLCASSRGLAPRTDTQYFGPGTRLTVL.

The chain has TRBV28 and TRBJ2-7; 8 nucleotides align to TRBD2. V lost 8 bases, J lost 5 bases, and 8 bases stayed unmatched. The CDR3 covers 13 residues. Germline CDR1 reads MDHEN; CDR2 reads SYDVKM. The CDR3 DNA follows: TGTGCCAGCGAGGCGGGAGGCCGGGACGAGCAGTACTTC. Its translation: CASEAGGRDEQYF. The variable domain in full, completed from reference TRBV28 and TRBJ2-7, reads DVKVTQSSRYLVKRTGEKVFLECVQDMDHENMFWYRQDPGLGLRLIYFSYDVKMKEKGDIPEGYSVSREKKERFSLILESASTNQTSMYLCASEAGGRDEQYFGPGTRLTVT.

This clonotype was counted between two and nine times. V gene TRBV2 combines with J gene TRBJ1-2; D not certain. This CDR3 spans 10 amino acids. V lost 10 bases, J lost 5 bases, and 8 bases lay in between. Germline CDR1 SNHLY, CDR2 FYNNEI. Written as DNA, the CDR3 is TGTGCCATCAACCCATATGGCTACACCTTC. It encodes CAINPYGYTF.

This clonotype has at least ten counts. CDR3 sequence (DNA): TGTGCCAGCAGCAAAGACTTAGAGGGTCGTAGAACAGATACGCAGTATTTT. Translating gives CASSKDLEGRRTDTQYF. The rearrangement joins TRBV7-2 to TRBJ2-3, with D possibly TRBD2 on 5 matching bases. The CDR3 is 17 residues long. The V and J ends lost 5 bases and 3 bases respectively, with 21 bases between them. Germline V CDR1 and CDR2: SGHTA, FQGNSA.